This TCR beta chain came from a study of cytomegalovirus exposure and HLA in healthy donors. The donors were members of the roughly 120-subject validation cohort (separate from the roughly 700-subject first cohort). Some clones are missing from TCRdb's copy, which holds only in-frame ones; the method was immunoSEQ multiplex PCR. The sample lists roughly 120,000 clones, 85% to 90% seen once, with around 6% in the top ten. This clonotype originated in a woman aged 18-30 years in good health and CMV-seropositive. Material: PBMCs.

The DNA for the CDR3 is TGCAGCGTTGAAAGAGCCCTCGCCGGAGGGGTCGGGACTGAAGCTTTCTTT. This translates into CSVERALAGGVGTEAFF. The chain is built from TRBV29-1 and TRBJ1-1; possible D gene TRBD1, 5 bases. Trimming stripped 2 bases from V and 5 bases from J, with 24 bases between. The CDR3 has 17 amino acids. Germline CDR1 and CDR2: SQVTM and ANQGSEA.